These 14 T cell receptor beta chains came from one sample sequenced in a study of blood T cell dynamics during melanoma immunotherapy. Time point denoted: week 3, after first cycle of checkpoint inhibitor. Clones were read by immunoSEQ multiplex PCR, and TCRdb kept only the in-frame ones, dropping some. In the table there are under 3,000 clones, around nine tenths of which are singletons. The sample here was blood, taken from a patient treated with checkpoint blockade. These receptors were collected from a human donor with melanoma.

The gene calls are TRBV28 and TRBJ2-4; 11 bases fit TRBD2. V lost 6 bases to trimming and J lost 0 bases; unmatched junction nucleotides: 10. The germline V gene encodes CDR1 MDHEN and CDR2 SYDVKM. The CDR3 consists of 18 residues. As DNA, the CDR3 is TGTGCCAGCAGATCGACTAGCGGGACCTCGAGAGCCAAAAACATTCAGTACTTC. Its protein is CASRSTSGTSRAKNIQYF.

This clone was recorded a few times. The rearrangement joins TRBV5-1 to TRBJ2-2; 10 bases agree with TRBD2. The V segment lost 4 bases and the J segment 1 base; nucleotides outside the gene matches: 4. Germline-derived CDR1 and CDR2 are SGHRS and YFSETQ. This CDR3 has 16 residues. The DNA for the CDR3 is TGCGCCAGCAGCCTAAGGACTAGCGGGAACACCGGGGAGCTGTTTTTT. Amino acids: CASSLRTSGNTGELFF.

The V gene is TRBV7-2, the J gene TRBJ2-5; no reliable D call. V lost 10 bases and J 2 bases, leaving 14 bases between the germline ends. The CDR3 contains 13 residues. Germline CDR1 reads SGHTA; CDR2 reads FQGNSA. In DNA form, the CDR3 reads TGTGCCACGGGTAGGGTGCGGCAAGAGACCCAGTACTTC. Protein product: CATGRVRQETQYF. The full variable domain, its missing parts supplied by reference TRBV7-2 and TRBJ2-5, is GAGVSQSPSNKVTEKGKDVELRCDPISGHTALYWYRQSLGQGLEFLIYFQGNSAPDKSGLPSDRFSAERTGGSVSTLTIQRTQQEDSAVYLCATGRVRQETQYFGPGTRLLVL.

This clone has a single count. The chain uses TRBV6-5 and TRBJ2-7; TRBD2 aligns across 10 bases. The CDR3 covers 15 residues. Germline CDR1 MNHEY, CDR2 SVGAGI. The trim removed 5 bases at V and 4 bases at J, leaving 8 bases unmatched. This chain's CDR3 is CASSPTGTSAYEQYF. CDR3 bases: TGTGCCAGCAGTCCAACCGGGACTAGCGCGTACGAGCAGTACTTC.

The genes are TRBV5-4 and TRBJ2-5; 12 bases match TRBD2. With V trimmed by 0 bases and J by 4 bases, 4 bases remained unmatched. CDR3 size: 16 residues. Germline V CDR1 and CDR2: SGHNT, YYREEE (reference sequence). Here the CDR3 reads CASSLATSGRGETQYF. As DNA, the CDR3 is TGTGCCAGCAGCTTGGCGACTAGCGGGAGAGGAGAGACCCAGTACTTC.

CDR3 bases: TGTGCCAGCATCTTCAACACTGAAGCTTTCTTT. It encodes CASIFNTEAFF. The chain employs TRBV28 and TRBJ1-1; D is ambiguous. Germline V lookup: CDR1 MDHEN, CDR2 SYDVKM. Between the trimmed V and J ends, which lost 7 bases and 2 bases, there was a span of 5 bases. CDR3 length: 11 amino acids.

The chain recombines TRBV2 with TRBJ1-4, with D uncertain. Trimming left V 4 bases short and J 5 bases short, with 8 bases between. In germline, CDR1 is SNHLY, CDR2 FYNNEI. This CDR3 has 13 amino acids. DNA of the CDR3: TGTGCCAGCAGTGGGAGAGTGAATGAAAAACTGTTTTTT. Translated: CASSGRVNEKLFF. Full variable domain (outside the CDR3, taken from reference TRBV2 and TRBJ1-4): EPEVTQTPSHQVTQMGQEVILRCVPISNHLYFYWYRQILGQKVEFLVSFYNNEISEKSEIFDDQFSVERPDGSNFTLKIRSTKLEDSAMYFCASSGRVNEKLFFGSGTQLSVL.

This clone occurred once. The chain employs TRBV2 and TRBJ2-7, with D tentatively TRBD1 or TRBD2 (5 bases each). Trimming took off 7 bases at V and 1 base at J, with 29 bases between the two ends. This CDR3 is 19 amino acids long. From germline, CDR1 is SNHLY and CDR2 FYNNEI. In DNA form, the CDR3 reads TGTGCCAGCACCGACTTCGAATGGGCGAGAACTGAGGGGTCCTACGAGCAGTACTTC. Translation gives CASTDFEWARTEGSYEQYF.

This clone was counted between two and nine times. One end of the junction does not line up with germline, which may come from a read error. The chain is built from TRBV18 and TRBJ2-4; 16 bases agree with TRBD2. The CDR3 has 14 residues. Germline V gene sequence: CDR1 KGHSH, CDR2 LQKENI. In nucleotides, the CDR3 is TGTGCCAGCTCACCAGCGGGACTAGCGGGAGGGAGGCACTTC. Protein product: CASSPAGLAGGRHF.

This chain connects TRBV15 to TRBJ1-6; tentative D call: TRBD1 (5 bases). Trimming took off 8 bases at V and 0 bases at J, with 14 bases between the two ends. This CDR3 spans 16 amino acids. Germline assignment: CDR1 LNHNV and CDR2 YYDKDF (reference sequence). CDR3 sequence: CATRGAEHSYNSPLHF. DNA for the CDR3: TGTGCCACCCGCGGGGCAGAACACTCCTATAATTCACCCCTCCACTTT.

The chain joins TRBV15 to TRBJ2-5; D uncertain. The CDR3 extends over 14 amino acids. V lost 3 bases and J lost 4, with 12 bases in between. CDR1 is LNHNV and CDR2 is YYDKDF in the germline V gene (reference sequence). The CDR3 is CATSRSKRRETQYF. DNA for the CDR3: TGTGCCACCAGCAGGTCGAAGCGTCGAGAGACCCAGTACTTC.

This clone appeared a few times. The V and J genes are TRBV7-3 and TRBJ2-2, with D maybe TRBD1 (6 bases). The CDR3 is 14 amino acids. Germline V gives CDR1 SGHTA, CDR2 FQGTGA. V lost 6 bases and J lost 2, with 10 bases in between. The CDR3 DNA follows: TGTGCCAGCAGTCCGGGACAAAACACCGGGGAGCTGTTTTTT. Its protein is CASSPGQNTGELFF.

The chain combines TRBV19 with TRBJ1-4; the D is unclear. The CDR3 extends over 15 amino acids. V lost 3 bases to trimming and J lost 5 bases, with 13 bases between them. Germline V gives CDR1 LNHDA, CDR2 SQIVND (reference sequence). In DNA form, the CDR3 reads TGTGCCAGTAGTATGCTTCCCGGGCCCAATGAAAAACTGTTTTTT. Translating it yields CASSMLPGPNEKLFF.

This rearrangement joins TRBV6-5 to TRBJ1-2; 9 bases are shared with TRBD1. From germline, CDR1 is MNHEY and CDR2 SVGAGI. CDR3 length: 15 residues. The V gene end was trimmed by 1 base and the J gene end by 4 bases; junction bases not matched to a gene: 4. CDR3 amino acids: CASSYLQGAGYGYTF. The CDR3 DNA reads TGTGCCAGCAGTTACTTACAGGGGGCTGGCTATGGCTACACCTTC.